What follows is one T cell receptor beta chain and its context. Its antigen is as yet unknown. The germline gives CDR1 GTSNPN, CDR2 SVGIG (reference sequence). V was cut by 7 bases and J by 3 bases, with 7 bases left in between. The CDR3 extends over 10 amino acids. The data stem from a study of STAT3 mutations in large granular lymphocyte leukemia. Study-level points and caveats: At least one immunodominant TCR beta clonotype appeared in every T-cell large granular lymphocyte leukemia patient. Variable sampling intervals and differing treatment regimens complicated linking therapy response to TCR clonal burden changes. After therapy, 6 of 18 patients switched clonotypes, all new clones STAT3 wild type.

Sequencing was performed with immunoSEQ multiplex PCR; in TCRdb, only in-frame clones are kept and a portion is missing. This sample has roughly 13,000 clones; 90% occur once, and the top ten carry around a third. The chain employs TRBV30 and TRBJ2-7; D gene unclear. This TCR was recovered from a man aged 40-55 years with T-cell large granular lymphocyte leukemia. Some clones in this sample may be carry-over from other donors' samples. The sample consisted of peripheral blood mononuclear cells. CDR3 nucleotide sequence: TGTGCCTCGGACGGCTACGAGCAGTACTTC. This gives the protein CASDGYEQYF.